The 10 T cell receptor beta chains below come from one sample, sequenced in a study of shared clonotypes between healthy human individuals. Terminally differentiated effector memory CD45RA+ cells were excluded by CCR7 positive selection of CD45RO-negative cells. Here immunoSEQ multiplex PCR was the method, and the copy in TCRdb shows in-frame clones only, minus some. The table records about 820,000 clones, around 93% of them present only once. Sequenced material: naive CD8+ T cells sorted from blood. The receptors originated from a man aged 30-40 years in good health.

This CDR3 is CASSEQGTSGYYEQYF. The DNA of the CDR3 is TGTGCCAGCAGTGAACAAGGGACTAGCGGTTACTACGAGCAGTACTTC. The chain has TRBV6-1 and TRBJ2-7; 11 bases fit TRBD2. The CDR3 has 16 residues. Looked up from germline, CDR1 is MNHNS and CDR2 is SASEGT. After removal of 2 bases from V and 3 bases from J, the junction contained 6 bases not matched to a gene.

This clone was seen just once. The chain links TRBV27 to TRBJ2-7, with 12 nucleotides matching TRBD2. This CDR3 has 17 residues. J gave up 7 bases and V 5 bases, and 15 bases lay outside the gene matches. Germline V gives CDR1 MNHEY, CDR2 SMNVEV (reference sequence). CDR3 sequence reads: CASSTTLAGGLLNEQYF. The CDR3 DNA sequence: TGTGCCAGCAGTACCACACTAGCGGGGGGCCTTTTAAATGAGCAGTACTTC.

The chain has TRBV5-4 and TRBJ2-3; the D gene is possibly TRBD2 (5 bases). Trimming removed 2 bases at V and 0 bases at J, with 7 bases between. This CDR3 region has 14 residues. CDR1 is SGHNT and CDR2 is YYREEE in the germline V gene (reference sequence). CDR3 loop: CASSLRGSTDTQYF. For the CDR3, the DNA is TGTGCCAGCAGCTTAAGAGGGAGCACAGATACGCAGTATTTT. Using reference TRBV5-4 and TRBJ2-3 for the parts outside the CDR3, the full variable domain is ETGVTQSPTHLIKTRGQQVTLRCSSQSGHNTVSWYQQALGQGPQFIFQYYREEENGRGNFPPRFSGLQFPNYSSELNVNALELDDSALYLCASSLRGSTDTQYFGPGTRLTVL.

This clone was counted a few times. The rearrangement links TRBV7-7 to TRBJ2-1; D is ambiguous. The CDR3 length is 13 residues. CDR1 and CDR2 (germline): SSHAT, FNYEAQ (reference sequence). The germline V and J ends were trimmed by 1 base and 6 bases, with 7 bases remaining between them. The CDR3 DNA reads as TGTGCCAGCAGCTTAGTTATCGGCAATGAGCAGTTCTTC. Its protein product is CASSLVIGNEQFF.

CDR3 nucleotides: TGTGCCAGCAGCTTGGACAGGAGCCACGAGCAGTACTTC. Translated: CASSLDRSHEQYF. The J gene is TRBJ2-7, the V gene TRBV5-6, with D possibly being TRBD1 (5 bases). Trimming cost V 0 bases and J 5 bases, with 9 bases left between them. The CDR3 runs 13 residues. Germline V gene data show CDR1 as SGHDT and CDR2 as YYEEEE.

V gene TRBV4-3 combines with J gene TRBJ2-3; the D call may be TRBD1 or TRBD2 (7 bases each). Per the germline V gene, CDR1 is LGHNA and CDR2 is YSLEER. This CDR3 region has 15 residues. Trimming removed 0 bases at V and 5 bases at J, with 12 bases between. CDR3 coding DNA: TGCGCCAGCAGCCAAGAGGGGAGGGGGCGAGATACGCAGTATTTT. It translates to CASSQEGRGRDTQYF.

This clone was recorded once. The chain joins TRBV28 to TRBJ2-7; D remains unclear. This CDR3 is built from 13 residues. V lost 7 bases, J lost 3 bases, and 13 bases lay in between. CDR1 is MDHEN and CDR2 is SYDVKM in the germline V gene. The CDR3 coding sequence is TGTGCCAGCATCGGACGGAGTCTCTACGAGCAGTACTTC. Encoded protein: CASIGRSLYEQYF.

V and J are TRBV2 and TRBJ1-1; D is ambiguous. CDR1 is SNHLY and CDR2 is FYNNEI in the germline V gene. CDR3 length: 13 residues. The germline V and J ends were trimmed by 2 bases and 4 bases, with 8 bases remaining between them. CDR3: CASSEYGGTEAFF. DNA for the CDR3: TGTGCCAGCAGTGAATACGGTGGCACTGAAGCTTTCTTT.

This clone has only a few counts. The chain has TRBV7-9 and TRBJ2-7; TRBD1 matches 9 bases. CDR1 and CDR2 from the germline V gene are SEHNR and FQNEAQ (reference sequence). The CDR3 is made up of 15 amino acids. V gave up 4 bases and J gave up 3 bases; unmatched junction bases: 7. Written as DNA, the CDR3 is TGTGCCAGCAGCTCGGACAGGGGAGTCAGCTACGAGCAGTACTTC. Residues: CASSSDRGVSYEQYF.

The chain links TRBV21-1 to TRBJ2-1; TRBD1 was called by the table and not checked on the DNA. TRBV21-1 is deemed a pseudogene. CDR3 length equals 14 residues. CDR3 in DNA: TGTGCCAGCAATGGACAGGGGGCCTACAATGAGCAGTTCTTC. Its translation is CASNGQGAYNEQFF.